At least ten counts were recorded for the clone carrying this T cell receptor beta chain. TCRdb reprocessed the 5' RACE reads with MiXCR, giving one entry per CDR3 protein. The sample lists 75,000 to 80,000 distinct CDR3 sequences; about 5% were seen once. This CDR3 has 12 residues. CDR1 DFQATT and CDR2 SNEGSKA come from the germline V gene (reference sequence). V shed 6 bases and J shed 5 bases, with 13 bases lying between them. The entry originates in a study of neurological immune-mediated disorders. Overall study context: Relapsing-remitting disease affected around 30, and secondary progressive 3, of around 34 multiple sclerosis patients.

Sequencing was performed on PBMCs. The V gene is TRBV20-1, the J gene TRBJ2-5; unclear D gene. The sequence came from a woman in her twenties or thirties with multiple sclerosis. The CDR3 DNA follows: TGCAGTGCCCGTCCGAGCGCTGAGACCCAGTACTTC. Protein: CSARPSAETQYF.